These 20 T cell receptor beta chains came from one sample sequenced in a study of metastatic and nonmetastatic thyroid tumors (dated by TCRdb to the early 2020s). The method was PCR. The instrument was an Illumina HiSeq 4000. TCRdb reran the public reads through fastp at Q25 and MiXCR, keeping productive beta chains. This sample gives about 14,000 clones in total; roughly 19% of them show up just once. Of the sample, 13% falls within the top ten clones. No patient had received any treatment before thyroid surgery. Sequencing was carried out using blood. The receptors stem from a female donor with papillary thyroid cancer or a benign thyroid nodule (not recorded which). Some clones in this sample may be carry-over from other donors' samples.

This clone came up many times. The rearrangement links TRBV28 to TRBJ1-1, with 7 bases lining up with TRBD1. Trimming at V came to 6 bases and at J to 6 bases, leaving 7 bases not matched to a gene. Germline CDR1 MDHEN, CDR2 SYDVKM. The CDR3 has 13 residues. CDR3 loop: CASSPSTGAEAFF. The CDR3 DNA follows: TGTGCCAGCAGCCCCTCCACAGGGGCTGAAGCTTTCTTT.

The chain combines TRBV6-1 with TRBJ1-5; D unclear. The CDR3 has 14 residues. V was cut by 8 bases and J by 3 bases, with 14 bases left in between. Germline V CDR1 and CDR2: MNHNS, SASEGT. The CDR3 DNA reads TGTGCCAGCCAAAGTAATGGGTTCAATCAGCCCCAGCATTTT. It is translated as CASQSNGFNQPQHF.

The chain joins TRBV6-2 or TRBV6-3 to TRBJ1-1; D gene ambiguous. V was clipped by 5 bases and J by 4 bases, with 17 bases between them. The CDR3 has 15 amino acids. Germline V gene data show CDR1 as MNHEY and CDR2 as SVGEGT. The CDR3 is CASSAAGRECTEAFF. The CDR3 DNA reads TGTGCCAGCAGTGCGGCCGGCCGGGAGTGCACTGAAGCTTTCTTT.

This clone was counted at least ten times. The J gene is TRBJ1-5, the V gene TRBV30, with a weak D call TRBD1 (5 bases). The CDR3 length is 13 residues. Per the germline V gene, CDR1 is GTSNPN and CDR2 is SVGIG (reference sequence). Trimming left V 0 bases short and J 7 bases short, with 10 bases between. CDR3 bases: TGTGCCTGGAGTGTCTCCAGGGCGCAGCCCCAGCATTTT. Amino acids: CAWSVSRAQPQHF.

As concerns this clone: Likely a read error: the CDR3 ends without its conserved phenylalanine or tryptophan. For the CDR3, the DNA is TGTGCCAGCAGTCCCGGGACAGCTAGCACAGATACGCAGTATAAA. Amino acid sequence: CASSPGTASTDTQYK. The chain carries TRBV2 and TRBJ2-3; 7 bases are a match to TRBD1. The CDR3 runs 15 residues. The trim removed 5 bases at V and 0 bases at J, leaving 5 bases unmatched. CDR1 SNHLY and CDR2 FYNNEI come from the germline V gene.

This clone appeared many times. The chain has TRBV29-1 and TRBJ1-2; TRBD1 is a possible D gene (5 bases). Germline V lookup: CDR1 SQVTM, CDR2 ANQGSEA. The CDR3 loop spans 11 amino acids. Trimming stripped 7 bases from V and 6 bases from J, with 12 bases between. The CDR3 sequence: CSATDRHGYTF. CDR3 coding DNA: TGCAGCGCGACAGACCGACATGGCTACACCTTC.

This clone was counted many times. V gene TRBV18 combines with J gene TRBJ2-1, with 8 bases matching TRBD2. V gave up 5 bases and J gave up 8 bases; unmatched junction bases: 8. The CDR3 extends over 14 amino acids. Germline V gene data show CDR1 as KGHSH and CDR2 as LQKENI. The CDR3 here is CASSALGTRDEQFF. CDR3 in DNA: TGTGCCAGCTCAGCGTTGGGGACTAGGGATGAGCAGTTCTTC. Using reference TRBV18 and TRBJ2-1 for the parts outside the CDR3, the full variable domain is NAGVMQNPRHLVRRRGQEARLRCSPMKGHSHVYWYRQLPEEGLKFMVYLQKENIIDESGMPKERFSAEFPKEGPSILRIQQVVRGDSAAYFCASSALGTRDEQFFGPGTRLTVL.

Comments on this clone: A read error is likely, as this CDR3 ends without the conserved phenylalanine or tryptophan. CDR3 residues: CASRDPAVGANVLTS. CDR3 DNA: TGCGCCAGCAGGGACCCCGCAGTAGGTGCCAACGTCCTGACTTCC. The rearrangement links TRBV5-1 to TRBJ2-6; no reliable D call. This CDR3 comprises 15 residues. V was cut by 5 bases and J by 7 bases, with 16 bases left in between. The germline CDR1 and CDR2 sequences are SGHRS and YFSETQ.

This clone was picked up many times. The chain uses TRBV2 and TRBJ1-1; a possible D gene is TRBD1 (5 bases). Per germline, CDR1 SNHLY and CDR2 FYNNEI. The length of the CDR3 is 14 residues. The V and J ends lost 5 bases and 0 bases respectively, with 10 bases between them. CDR3 sequence reads: CASSRREMNTEAFF. In nucleotides, the CDR3 is TGTGCCAGCAGTCGCAGGGAGATGAACACTGAAGCTTTCTTT. The complete variable domain, with remaining parts taken from reference TRBV2 and TRBJ1-1, reads EPEVTQTPSHQVTQMGQEVILRCVPISNHLYFYWYRQILGQKVEFLVSFYNNEISEKSEIFDDQFSVERPDGSNFTLKIRSTKLEDSAMYFCASSRREMNTEAFFGQGTRLTVV.

V is TRBV12-5 and J is TRBJ1-5, with a tentative D call TRBD1 (5 bases). CDR1 and CDR2 (germline): LGHNT, FRNRAP. This CDR3 has 17 amino acids. CDR3 sequence (DNA): TGTGCCAGCCGATTAGGAGGGGTCGATTATAGCAATCAGCCCCAGCATTTT. Translated: CASRLGGVDYSNQPQHF.

This clone is classed as medium-sized. This chain links TRBV28 with TRBJ1-1; D is possibly TRBD1 (5 bases). From germline, CDR1 is MDHEN and CDR2 SYDVKM. The CDR3 is 12 residues long. V lost 11 bases to trimming and J lost 7 bases, with 17 bases between them. CDR3 amino acids: CAGRTRPGEAFF. The CDR3 nucleotides read TGTGCCGGGCGGACAAGGCCGGGTGAAGCTTTCTTT.

This clone qualifies as medium-sized (0.01 to 0.1%). In DNA form, the CDR3 reads TGTGCCAGCAGTCCCCGGACGTCAGGCAATGAGCAGTTCTTC. Protein product: CASSPRTSGNEQFF. The chain combines TRBV27 with TRBJ2-1, with unresolved D. Germline V lookup: CDR1 MNHEY, CDR2 SMNVEV (reference sequence). This CDR3 contains 14 residues. The germline V and J ends were trimmed by 5 bases and 6 bases, with 14 bases remaining between them.

Judged by abundance, this clone is medium-sized (0.01 to 0.1%). The chain combines TRBV19 with TRBJ1-2, with 7 bases lining up with TRBD1. The CDR3 spans 11 residues. The J segment lost 5 bases and the V segment lost 10 bases, leaving 4 bases of the junction unmatched. The V gene's germline CDR1 is LNHDA and CDR2 SQIVND (reference sequence). The CDR3 protein is CATTGWYGYTF. DNA of the CDR3: TGTGCCACGACAGGGTGGTATGGCTACACCTTC.

This chain links TRBV11-1 with TRBJ2-5; 8 bases agree with TRBD2. The ends lost 1 base at V and 4 bases at J; junction bases unmatched: 14. This CDR3 comprises 18 residues. The germline V gene has CDR1 SGHAT and CDR2 FQDESV (reference sequence). The CDR3 sequence is CASSLVMLAGRGAETQYF. CDR3 sequence (DNA): TGTGCCAGCAGCTTAGTAATGCTAGCGGGCCGAGGGGCAGAGACCCAGTACTTC.

The sample holds many counts of this clone. The rearrangement joins TRBV30 to TRBJ1-6; TRBD1 agrees at 11 bases. The CDR3 consists of 17 residues. Germline CDR1 is GTSNPN and CDR2 is SVGIG (reference sequence). Trimming took 1 base from V and 6 from J; bases not matched to a gene: 8. CDR3 in DNA: TGTGCCTGGAGTGCCGGACAGGGGGCCTTCTCTAATTCACCCCTCCACTTT. This gives the protein CAWSAGQGAFSNSPLHF.

By proportion, this clone is medium-sized. This sequence joins TRBV6-1 and TRBJ2-7; 13 bases map to TRBD2. The CDR3 sequence is 15 residues long. The V and J ends lost 5 bases and 2 bases, in that order; junction bases with no gene match: 3. The germline CDR1 and CDR2 sequences are MNHNS and SASEGT. The DNA for the CDR3 is TGTGCCAGCAGTAGGGGGACTAGCGGGACCTACGAGCAGTACTTC. Its translation: CASSRGTSGTYEQYF.

This rearrangement joins TRBV28 to TRBJ1-2; D uncertain. Between the trimmed V and J ends, which lost 5 bases and 7 bases, there was a span of 20 bases. CDR1 and CDR2 from the germline V gene are MDHEN and SYDVKM. CDR3 size: 15 residues. CDR3 sequence reads: CASSRRGSEDGGYTF. The CDR3 nucleotides are TGTGCCAGCAGTCGACGCGGAAGCGAAGACGGTGGCTACACCTTC.

This clone qualifies as large. This chain connects TRBV6-1 to TRBJ1-6; a weak D match, TRBD1 (5 bases). Trimming pared 7 bases from V and 9 bases from J, leaving 19 bases between. This CDR3 contains 15 residues. Germline V gene sequence: CDR1 MNHNS, CDR2 SASEGT. The CDR3: CASKRTDLGTSPLHF. The CDR3 DNA is TGTGCCAGCAAAAGAACCGACCTCGGGACTTCACCCCTCCACTTT.

This clone ranks as medium-sized. The gene calls are TRBV6-1 and TRBJ2-7; 7 nucleotides line up with TRBD2. Germline V CDR1 and CDR2: MNHNS, SASEGT. The CDR3 sequence is 13 residues long. Losses at the gene ends were 7 bases for V and 4 bases for J; bases not matched to a gene: 7. CDR3 sequence: CASTASGPYEQYF. Written as DNA, the CDR3 is TGTGCCAGCACGGCTAGCGGACCATACGAGCAGTACTTC.

This clone was detected many times. The rearrangement uses TRBV6-1 and TRBJ1-1; D gene unclear. Trimming removed 5 bases from V and 2 bases from J, with 15 bases in between. The CDR3 is 15 amino acids. The germline gives CDR1 MNHNS, CDR2 SASEGT. The CDR3 sequence: CASSPRFSLNTEAFF. The CDR3 DNA reads TGTGCCAGCAGTCCCCGTTTTTCTTTAAACACTGAAGCTTTCTTT.